Detailed here is one T cell receptor (beta chain). As yet, its antigen is unknown. Genomic DNA came from blood regulatory T cells gated CD4+ CD25-high CD127-low. The CDR3 runs to 13 residues. The ends were cut back, 7 bases at V and 7 bases at J, with 14 bases in the middle. CDR1 and CDR2 from the germline V gene are MNHEY and SVGAGI. Some clones are missing from TCRdb's copy, which holds only in-frame ones; the method was immunoSEQ multiplex PCR. In the table there are about 19,000 clones, approximately 86% of which are singletons. This sample is part of a study of regulatory and conventional T cells in RAG deficiency. Study-wide results and caveats: Patient subsets had shorter CDR3s; Omenn Treg-Tconv overlap exceeded 85%.

A further study also used this sample, focusing on regulatory T cells. From that report: Primers: 52 TRBV forward and 13 TRBJ reverse. Regulatory T cells showed the strongest V-J pair restriction and V/J gene skewing among patient repertoires.

The chain combines TRBV6-5 with TRBJ1-5, with D unclear. The TCR originated in a human donor in good health. Sequencing was performed on Tregs sorted from blood. CDR3 coding DNA: TGTGCCAGCACCCCCAATCATGGGCAGCCCCAGCATTTT. Translation gives CASTPNHGQPQHF.